The following is a T cell receptor (beta chain) sequence with its context. What it binds is not known. This sample stems from a study of T cell responses to AZD1222 COVID-19 vaccine. Broader study findings: Across spike, vaccine-associated CD4 TCRs were found, dominant at 160-218 and 743-854. In the spike-specific TCR repertoire, nearly half reportedly target unmutated variant regions.

The CDR3 totals 15 residues. Trimming shortened V by 1 base and J by 2 bases, and 15 bases separated the two germline ends. Germline CDR1 reads GTSNPN; CDR2 reads SVGIG (reference sequence). Repertoires were generated with immunoSEQ multiplex PCR, while TCRdb's copy carries only in-frame clones and drops some. The profile shows about 78,000 clones, 87% of them singletons. This clonotype was sampled from an adult in good health. V is TRBV30 and J is TRBJ2-7; tentatively, D is TRBD1 (5 bases). This material consisted of peripheral blood, taken on day 0 of AZD1222 vaccination. CDR3 sequence reads: CAWSEKGRATYEQYF. The CDR3 DNA reads as TGTGCCTGGAGTGAAAAGGGCAGGGCCACCTACGAGCAGTACTTC.